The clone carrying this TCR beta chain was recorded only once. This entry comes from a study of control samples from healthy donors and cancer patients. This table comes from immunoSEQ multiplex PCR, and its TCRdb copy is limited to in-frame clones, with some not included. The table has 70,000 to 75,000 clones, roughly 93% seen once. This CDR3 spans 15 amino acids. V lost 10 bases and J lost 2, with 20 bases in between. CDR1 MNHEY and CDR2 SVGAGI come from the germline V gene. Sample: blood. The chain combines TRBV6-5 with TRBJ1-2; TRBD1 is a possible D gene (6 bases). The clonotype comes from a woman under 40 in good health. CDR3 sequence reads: CATRTAGDYNYGYTF. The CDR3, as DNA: TGTGCCACGCGAACCGCAGGGGACTACAACTATGGCTACACCTTC.